This entry lists 2 T cell receptor beta chains sequenced from one sample in a study of T-cell reconstitution after alpha-beta-depleted transplantation in children. Unique molecular identifiers tagged the TCRbeta library. TCRdb analysed the PCR reads with MiXCR anew, one entry per CDR3 protein. The table lists 70,000 to 95,000 distinct CDR3 sequences, around 15% of them singletons. Sequenced here: PBMCs, mostly from graft donor cells, sampled 180 days after TCRalphabeta/CD19-depleted stem cell transplant. The receptors originated from a male patient aged 2 to 9 who had a stem cell transplant for acute lymphoblastic leukemia, so the T cells may come from the graft donor.

This rearrangement joins TRBV12-3 or TRBV12-4 to TRBJ1-2; D is unclear. This CDR3 is built from 12 residues. Deletions cut 5 bases from V and 2 bases from J, with 6 bases between. The CDR3 DNA follows: TGTGCCAGCAGTGTGGGGAACTATGGCTACACCTTC. Amino acids: CASSVGNYGYTF.

This clonotype has at least ten counts. This CDR3 reads CASTGTGGDNEQFF. The CDR3 nucleotides are TGTGCCAGTACCGGGACAGGGGGCGACAATGAGCAGTTCTTC. V is TRBV5-4 and J is TRBJ2-1, with TRBD1 matching 12 bases. Trimming took 8 bases from V and 5 from J; bases not matched to a gene: 5. There are 14 residues in the CDR3. CDR1 and CDR2 from the germline V gene are SGHNT and YYREEE (reference sequence).